What follows is one T cell receptor (beta chain) and its context. CDR3 length equals 14 residues. The data were taken from a study of blood T cell repertoires in COVID-19. Study as a whole: The study drew acute and convalescent COVID-19 samples from the United States, Italy and Spain.

The method was immunoSEQ multiplex PCR; TCRdb's version includes in-frame clones alone and lacks a portion of them. The data contain over 200,000 clones, 80% of them singletons. The TCR sequence derives from a human donor in a cohort sampled during active COVID-19. The sample was peripheral blood. The chain is built from TRBV21-1 and TRBJ2-5; the D call TRBD2 from the table was never checked on the DNA. TRBV21-1 is termed a pseudogene. The DNA of the CDR3 is TGTGCCAGCAGGAGACTAGCGGTCCAAGAGACCCAGTACTTC. Its protein product is CASRRLAVQETQYF.